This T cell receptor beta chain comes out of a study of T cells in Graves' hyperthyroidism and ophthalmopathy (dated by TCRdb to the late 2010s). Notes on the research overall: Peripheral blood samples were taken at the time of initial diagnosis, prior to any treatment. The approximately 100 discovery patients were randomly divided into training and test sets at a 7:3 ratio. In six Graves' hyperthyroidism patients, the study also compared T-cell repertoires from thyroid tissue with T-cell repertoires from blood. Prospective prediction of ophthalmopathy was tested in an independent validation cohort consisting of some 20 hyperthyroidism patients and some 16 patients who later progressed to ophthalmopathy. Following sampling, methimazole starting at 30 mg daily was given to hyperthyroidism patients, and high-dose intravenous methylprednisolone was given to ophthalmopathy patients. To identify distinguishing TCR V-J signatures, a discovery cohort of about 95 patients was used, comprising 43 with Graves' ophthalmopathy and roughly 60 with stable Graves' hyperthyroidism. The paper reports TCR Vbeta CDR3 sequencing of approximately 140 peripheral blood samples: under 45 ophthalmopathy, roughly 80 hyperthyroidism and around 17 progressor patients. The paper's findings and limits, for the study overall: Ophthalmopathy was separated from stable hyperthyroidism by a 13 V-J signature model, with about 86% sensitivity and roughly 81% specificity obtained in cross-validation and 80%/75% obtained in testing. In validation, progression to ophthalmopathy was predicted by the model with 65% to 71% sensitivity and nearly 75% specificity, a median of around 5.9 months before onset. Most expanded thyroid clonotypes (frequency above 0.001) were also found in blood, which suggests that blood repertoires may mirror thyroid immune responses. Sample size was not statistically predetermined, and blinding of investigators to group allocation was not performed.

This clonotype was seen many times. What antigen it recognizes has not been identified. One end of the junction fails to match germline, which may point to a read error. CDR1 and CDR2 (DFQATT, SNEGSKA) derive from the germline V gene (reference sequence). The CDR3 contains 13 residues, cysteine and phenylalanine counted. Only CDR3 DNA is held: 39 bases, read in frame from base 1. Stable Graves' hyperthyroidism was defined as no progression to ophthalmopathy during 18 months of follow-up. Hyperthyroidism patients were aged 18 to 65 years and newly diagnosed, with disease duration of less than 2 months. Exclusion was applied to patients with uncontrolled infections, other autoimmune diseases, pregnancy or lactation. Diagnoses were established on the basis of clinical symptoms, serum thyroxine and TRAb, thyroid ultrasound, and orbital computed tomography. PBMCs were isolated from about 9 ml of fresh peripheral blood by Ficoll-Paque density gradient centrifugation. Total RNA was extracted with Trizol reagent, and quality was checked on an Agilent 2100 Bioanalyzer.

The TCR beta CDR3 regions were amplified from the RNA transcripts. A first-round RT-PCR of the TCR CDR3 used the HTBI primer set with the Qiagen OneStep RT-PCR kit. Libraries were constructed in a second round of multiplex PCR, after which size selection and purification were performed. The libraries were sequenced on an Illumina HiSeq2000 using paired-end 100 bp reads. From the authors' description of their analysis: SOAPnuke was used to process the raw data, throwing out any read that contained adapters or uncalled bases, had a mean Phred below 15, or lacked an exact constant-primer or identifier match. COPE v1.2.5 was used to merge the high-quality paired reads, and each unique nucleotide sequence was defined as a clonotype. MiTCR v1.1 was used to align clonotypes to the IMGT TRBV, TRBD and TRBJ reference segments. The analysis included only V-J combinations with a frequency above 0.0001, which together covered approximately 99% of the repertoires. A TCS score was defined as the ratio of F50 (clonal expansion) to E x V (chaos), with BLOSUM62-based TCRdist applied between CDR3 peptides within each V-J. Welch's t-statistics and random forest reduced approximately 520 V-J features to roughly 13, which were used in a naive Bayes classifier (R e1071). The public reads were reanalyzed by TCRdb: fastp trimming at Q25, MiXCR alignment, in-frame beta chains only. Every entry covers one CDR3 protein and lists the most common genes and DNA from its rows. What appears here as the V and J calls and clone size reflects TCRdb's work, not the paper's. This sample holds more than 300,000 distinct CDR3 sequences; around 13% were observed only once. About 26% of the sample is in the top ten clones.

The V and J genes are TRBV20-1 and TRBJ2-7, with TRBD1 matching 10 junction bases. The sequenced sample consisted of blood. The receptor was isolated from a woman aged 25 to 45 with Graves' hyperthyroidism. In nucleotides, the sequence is TGCAGTGCGAGAGGACAGGGGGTGGTCGAGCAGTACTTC. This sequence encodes CSARGQGVVEQYF.